One T cell receptor beta chain is described in this entry. These data belong to a study of cytomegalovirus exposure and HLA in healthy donors. In the PCR, 60 Vbeta and 13 Jbeta primers were used. Sequencing was performed with immunoSEQ multiplex PCR; in TCRdb, only in-frame clones are kept and a portion is missing. The data contain 180,000 or so clones, 82% of them singletons. This CDR3 spans 14 amino acids. CDR1 and CDR2 (germline): SGDLS, YYNGEE. Deletions cut 6 bases from V and 0 bases from J, with 9 bases between. The J gene is TRBJ1-4, the V gene TRBV9; D is ambiguous. Sequencing input: PBMCs. The source is a man in his forties in good health and CMV-seronegative. CDR3 region: CASTTTSTNEKLFF. In nucleotides, the CDR3 is TGTGCCAGCACCACTACCTCAACTAATGAAAAACTGTTTTTT.